This T cell receptor beta chain derives from a study of tumor-infiltrating lymphocytes in primary liver carcinoma. Study in general: Patients comprised men and women whose ages fell between 30 and 69 years.

The investigators made TCR beta cDNA from about 500 ng total RNA, using a constant-region primer. Researchers made the TCR beta libraries by running three nested multiplex PCR rounds with slightly modified ARM-PCR. A C-beta reverse primer and TRBV1-TRBV30 forward primers served in each of the first two PCR rounds, at approximately 10 cycles apiece. One entry per CDR3 protein results from TCRdb running MiXCR on the multiplex PCR reads. This sample has some 180,000 distinct CDR3 sequences, with 50% to 75% found just once. The study extracted blood RNA from unsorted whole blood and also extracted germline DNA. The CDR3 length is 12 residues. Germline values: CDR1 SGHAT, CDR2 FQNNGV. A word on this clonotype: What it binds is unknown. The germline gene is not matched at one end of the junction; a read error may be the cause.

Study results and caveats: Compared with tumor region pairs, tumor-adjacent and tumor-blood pairs overlapped less.

The rearrangement joins TRBV11-2 to TRBJ2-2; maybe TRBD2 (5 bases). This receptor was taken from a man in his forties with primary liver carcinoma and hepatitis B virus infection. Sequenced: peripheral blood. The chain's CDR3 is CAGSTKIRGLFF. CDR3 in DNA: TGTGCCGGCAGCACTAAAATCCGGGGGCTGTTTTTT.